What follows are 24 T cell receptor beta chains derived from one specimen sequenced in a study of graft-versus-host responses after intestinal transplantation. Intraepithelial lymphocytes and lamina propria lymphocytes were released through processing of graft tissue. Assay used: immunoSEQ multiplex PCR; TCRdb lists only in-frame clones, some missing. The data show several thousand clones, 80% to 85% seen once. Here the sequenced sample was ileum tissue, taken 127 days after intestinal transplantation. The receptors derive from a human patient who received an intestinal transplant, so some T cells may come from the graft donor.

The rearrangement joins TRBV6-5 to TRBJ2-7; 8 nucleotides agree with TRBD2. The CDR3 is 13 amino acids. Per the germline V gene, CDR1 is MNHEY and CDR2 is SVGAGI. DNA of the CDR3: TGTGCGATAGCGGGGATAAACTCCTACGAGCAGTACTTC. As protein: CAIAGINSYEQYF.

The CDR3 DNA sequence: TGCGCCAGCAGCCAAGATCTAGCGGGAGGGCCCGATACGCAGTATTTT. It codes for CASSQDLAGGPDTQYF. This chain uses TRBV4-1 with TRBJ2-3; 12 positions agree with TRBD2. Losses at the gene ends were 0 bases for V and 6 bases for J; bases not matched to a gene: 4. The CDR3 loop spans 16 amino acids. The V gene's germline CDR1 is MGHRA and CDR2 YSYEKL.

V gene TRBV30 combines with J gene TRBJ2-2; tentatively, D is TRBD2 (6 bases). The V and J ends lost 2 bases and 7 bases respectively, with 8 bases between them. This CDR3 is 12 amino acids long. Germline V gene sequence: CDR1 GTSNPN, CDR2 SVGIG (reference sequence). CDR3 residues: CAWSIGGGELFF. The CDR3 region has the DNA TGTGCCTGGAGTATCGGGGGCGGGGAGCTGTTTTTT.

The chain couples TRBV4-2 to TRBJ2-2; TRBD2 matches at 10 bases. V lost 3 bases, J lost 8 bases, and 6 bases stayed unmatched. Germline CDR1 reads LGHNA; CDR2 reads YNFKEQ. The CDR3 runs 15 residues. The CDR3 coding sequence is TGTGCCAGCAGCCAGGAAGCGGGAGGGCCTGGGGAGCTGTTTTTT. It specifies CASSQEAGGPGELFF.

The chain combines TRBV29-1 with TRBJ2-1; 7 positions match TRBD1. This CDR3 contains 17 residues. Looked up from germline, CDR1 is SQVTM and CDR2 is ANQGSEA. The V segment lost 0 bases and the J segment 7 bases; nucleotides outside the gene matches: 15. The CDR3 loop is CSVEDLTGPKETNEQFF. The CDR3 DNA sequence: TGCAGCGTTGAAGATCTGACAGGGCCTAAGGAGACAAATGAGCAGTTCTTC.

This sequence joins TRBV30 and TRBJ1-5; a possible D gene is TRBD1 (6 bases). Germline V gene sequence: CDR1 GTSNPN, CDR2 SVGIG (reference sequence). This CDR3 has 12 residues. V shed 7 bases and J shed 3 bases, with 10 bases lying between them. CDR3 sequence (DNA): TGTGCCTATCAGGGGTCCAATCAGCCCCAGCATTTT. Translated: CAYQGSNQPQHF.

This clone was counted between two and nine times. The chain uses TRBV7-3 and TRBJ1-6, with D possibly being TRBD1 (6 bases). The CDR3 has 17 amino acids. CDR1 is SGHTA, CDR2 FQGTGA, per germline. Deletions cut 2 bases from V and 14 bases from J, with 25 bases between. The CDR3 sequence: CASSLVIGGRWDGALHF. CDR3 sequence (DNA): TGTGCCAGCAGCTTAGTCATTGGGGGCCGGTGGGATGGGGCCCTCCACTTT.

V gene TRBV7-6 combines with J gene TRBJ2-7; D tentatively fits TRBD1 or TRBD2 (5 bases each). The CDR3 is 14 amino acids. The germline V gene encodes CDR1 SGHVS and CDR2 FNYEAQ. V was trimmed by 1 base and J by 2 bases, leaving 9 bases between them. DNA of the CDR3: TGTGCCAGCAGCTTAGAAGTGGGGGCCTACGAGCAGTACTTC. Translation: CASSLEVGAYEQYF.

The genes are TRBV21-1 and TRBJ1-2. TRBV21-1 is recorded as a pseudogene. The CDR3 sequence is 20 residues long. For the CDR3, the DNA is TGTGCCAGCAGCAATATGGGGGGAGGGTTGAAACAGGGATCAGGGTATGGCTACACCTTC. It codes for CASSNMGGGLKQGSGYGYTF.

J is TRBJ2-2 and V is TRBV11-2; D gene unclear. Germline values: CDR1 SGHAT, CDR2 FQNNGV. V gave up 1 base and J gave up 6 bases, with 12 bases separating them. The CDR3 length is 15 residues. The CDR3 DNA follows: TGTGCCAGCAGCTTAGGGTACCTGGGCGCCGGGGAGCTGTTTTTT. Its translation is CASSLGYLGAGELFF.

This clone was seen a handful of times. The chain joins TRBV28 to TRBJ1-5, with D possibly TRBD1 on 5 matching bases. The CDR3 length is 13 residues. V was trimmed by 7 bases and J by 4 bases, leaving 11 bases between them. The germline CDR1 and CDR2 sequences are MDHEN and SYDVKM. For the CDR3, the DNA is TGTGCCAGCAATCTGGGGGGGAATCAGCCCCAGCATTTT. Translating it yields CASNLGGNQPQHF.

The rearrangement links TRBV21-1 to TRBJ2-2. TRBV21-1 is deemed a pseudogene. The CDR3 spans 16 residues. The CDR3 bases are TGTGCCAGCAGCTGCCGCGAGACAAGGGTTCCCGGGGAGCTGTTTTTT. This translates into CASSCRETRVPGELFF.

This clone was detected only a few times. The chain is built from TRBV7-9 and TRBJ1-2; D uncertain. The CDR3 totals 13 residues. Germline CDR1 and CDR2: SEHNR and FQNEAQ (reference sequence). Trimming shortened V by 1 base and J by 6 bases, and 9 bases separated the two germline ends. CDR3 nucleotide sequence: TGTGCCAGCAGCTTAGTGATGAGGGATGGCTACACCTTC. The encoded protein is CASSLVMRDGYTF.

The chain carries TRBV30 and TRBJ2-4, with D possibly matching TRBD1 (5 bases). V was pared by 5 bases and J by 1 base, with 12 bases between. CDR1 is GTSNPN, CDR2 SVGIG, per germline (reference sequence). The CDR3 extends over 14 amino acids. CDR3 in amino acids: CAWAQGTAKNIQYF. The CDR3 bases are TGTGCCTGGGCCCAGGGTACGGCCAAAAACATTCAGTACTTC.

In DNA, the CDR3 is TGTGCCAGCAGCTCGTTTTCGACAGGGGCCCTCCAAGAGACCCAGTACTTC. Translating gives CASSSFSTGALQETQYF. The chain joins TRBV7-9 to TRBJ2-5; TRBD1 matches 8 bases. The germline V gene encodes CDR1 SEHNR and CDR2 FQNEAQ (reference sequence). V lost 4 bases and J lost 1; bases outside the gene matches: 11. The CDR3 has 17 residues. Based on the CDR3 plus reference TRBV7-9 and TRBJ2-5, the full variable domain is DTGVSQNPRHKITKRGQNVTFRCDPISEHNRLYWYRQTLGQGPEFLTYFQNEAQLEKSRLLSDRFSAERPKGSFSTLEIQRTEQGDSAMYLCASSSFSTGALQETQYFGPGTRLLVL.

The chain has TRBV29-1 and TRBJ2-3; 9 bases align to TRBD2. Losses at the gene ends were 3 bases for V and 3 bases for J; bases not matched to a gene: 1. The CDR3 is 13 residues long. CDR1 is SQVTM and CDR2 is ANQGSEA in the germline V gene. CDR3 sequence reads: CSVDSGGTDTQYF. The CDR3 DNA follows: TGCAGCGTTGATAGCGGGGGAACAGATACGCAGTATTTT.

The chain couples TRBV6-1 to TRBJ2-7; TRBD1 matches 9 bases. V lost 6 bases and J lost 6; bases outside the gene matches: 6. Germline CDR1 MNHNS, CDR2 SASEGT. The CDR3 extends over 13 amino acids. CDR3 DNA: TGTGCCAGCAGCGGGACAGGGACTCGCGAGCAGTACTTC. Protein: CASSGTGTREQYF.

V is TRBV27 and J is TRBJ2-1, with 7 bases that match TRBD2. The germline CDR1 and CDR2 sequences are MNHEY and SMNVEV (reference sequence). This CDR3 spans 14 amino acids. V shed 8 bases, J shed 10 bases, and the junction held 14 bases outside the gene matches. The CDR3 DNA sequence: TGTGCCAGCGCCCGGGCGGGAGAGGTTAAGGAGCAGTTCTTC. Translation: CASARAGEVKEQFF.

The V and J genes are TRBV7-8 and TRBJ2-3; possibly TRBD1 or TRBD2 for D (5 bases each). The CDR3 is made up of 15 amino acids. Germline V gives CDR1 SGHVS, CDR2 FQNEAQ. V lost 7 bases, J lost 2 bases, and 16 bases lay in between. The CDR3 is CASTAGTPFTDTQYF. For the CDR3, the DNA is TGTGCCAGCACCGCCGGGACCCCGTTCACAGATACGCAGTATTTT.

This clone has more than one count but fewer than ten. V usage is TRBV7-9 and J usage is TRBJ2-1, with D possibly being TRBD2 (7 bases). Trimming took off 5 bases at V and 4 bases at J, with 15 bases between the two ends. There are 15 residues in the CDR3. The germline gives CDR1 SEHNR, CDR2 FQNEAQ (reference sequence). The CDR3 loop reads CASSPRGAEYNEQFF. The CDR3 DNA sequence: TGTGCCAGCAGCCCCCGGGGGGCCGAATACAATGAGCAGTTCTTC. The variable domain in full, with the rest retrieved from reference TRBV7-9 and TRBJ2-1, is DTGVSQNPRHKITKRGQNVTFRCDPISEHNRLYWYRQTLGQGPEFLTYFQNEAQLEKSRLLSDRFSAERPKGSFSTLEIQRTEQGDSAMYLCASSPRGAEYNEQFFGPGTRLTVL.

CDR3 region: CASSPGLAGSRPYEQYF. In DNA form, the CDR3 reads TGCGCCAGCAGCCCCGGACTAGCGGGGAGCAGACCCTACGAGCAGTACTTC. This chain joins TRBV4-1 and TRBJ2-7; 12 bases fit TRBD2. The germline V gene has CDR1 MGHRA and CDR2 YSYEKL. The CDR3 totals 17 residues. V shed 4 bases, J shed 2 bases, and the junction held 9 bases outside the gene matches.

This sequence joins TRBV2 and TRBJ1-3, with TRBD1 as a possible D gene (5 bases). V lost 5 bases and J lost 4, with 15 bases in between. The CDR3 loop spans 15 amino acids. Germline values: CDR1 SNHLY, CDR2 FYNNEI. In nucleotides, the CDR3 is TGTGCCAGCAGTTTAAGTGGGGCCCAAGGAAACACCATATATTTT. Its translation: CASSLSGAQGNTIYF.

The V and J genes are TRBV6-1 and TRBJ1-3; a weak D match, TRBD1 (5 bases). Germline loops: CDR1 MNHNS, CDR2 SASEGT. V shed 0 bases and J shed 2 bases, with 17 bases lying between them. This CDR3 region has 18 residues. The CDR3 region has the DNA TGTGCCAGCAGTGAAGCGCTTATACAGGCGAGGCCTGGAAACACCATATATTTT. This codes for CASSEALIQARPGNTIYF.

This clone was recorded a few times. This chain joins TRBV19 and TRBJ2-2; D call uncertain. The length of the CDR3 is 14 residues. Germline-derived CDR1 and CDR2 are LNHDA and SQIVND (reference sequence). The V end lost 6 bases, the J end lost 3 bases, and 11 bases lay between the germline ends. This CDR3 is CASSDHTDTGELFF. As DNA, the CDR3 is TGTGCCAGTAGCGATCACACGGACACCGGGGAGCTGTTTTTT.